Listed below are T cell receptor beta chains from one sample, sequenced in a study of T-cell memory formation after mild COVID-19. Via MiXCR, TCRdb re-called the 5' RACE reads, giving one row per CDR3 protein. The data hold about 68,000 distinct CDR3 sequences, with about a sixth observed a single time. The source material was PBMCs or a T cell subset sorted from them (not recorded which). The receptors here all came from an adult woman who had mild COVID-19 (a few samples of this study predate the infection). Cell type and time point are not known. Each CDR3 is given with its conserved first and last residue. The D gene is left open where the match is weak. Clone size is shown for a subset of rows, as once, few, many or a class of expanded clone.

clone_size,v_call,j_call,d_call,cdr3_aa,cdr3_nt
.,TRBV12-3/TRBV12-4,TRBJ2-1,TRBD2,CASSFSGSRDEQFF,TGTGCCAGCAGTTTCAGCGGGAGTAGGGATGAGCAGTTCTTC
.,TRBV5-1,TRBJ2-7,.,CALRGTPNYEQYF,TGCGCCCTACGCGGGACTCCCAACTACGAGCAGTACTTC
.,TRBV20-1,TRBJ2-6,.,CSARDLGGQGSGANVLTF,TGCAGTGCTAGAGATCTTGGGGGGCAGGGCTCTGGGGCCAACGTCCTGACTTTC
.,TRBV5-6,TRBJ1-6,.,CASSLVSNSPLHF,TGTGCCAGCAGCTTGGTTTCAAATTCACCCCTCCACTTT
few,TRBV9,TRBJ2-7,TRBD1,CASSVATGTGSYEQYF,TGTGCCAGCAGCGTAGCTACCGGGACAGGTTCATACGAGCAGTACTTC
few,TRBV12-3/TRBV12-4,TRBJ1-1,.,CASRDGMNTEAFF,TGTGCCAGCAGGGACGGGATGAACACTGAAGCTTTCTTT
few,TRBV25-1,TRBJ2-7,.,CASTDPPGDEQYF,TGTGCCAGCACAGACCCACCAGGAGACGAGCAGTACTTC
few,TRBV12-3/TRBV12-4,TRBJ2-5,.,CASSLGLEKTQYF,TGTGCCAGCAGTTTAGGGTTGGAAAAGACCCAGTACTTC
few,TRBV14,TRBJ2-7,.,CASSQGTGGIYEQYF,TGTGCCAGCAGCCAAGGGACGGGCGGGATCTACGAGCAGTACTTC
.,TRBV7-2,TRBJ2-7,TRBD1,CASSHRGQTYEQYF,TGTGCCAGCAGCCATAGGGGACAGACCTACGAGCAGTACTTC
few,TRBV4-1,TRBJ2-1,.,CASSQMTVNEQFF,TGCGCCAGCAGCCAAATGACAGTGAATGAGCAGTTCTTC
few,TRBV20-1,TRBJ2-1,TRBD2,CSARVLRTSGRATENEQFF,TGCAGTGCTAGAGTCCTGCGGACTAGCGGGAGGGCCACCGAAAATGAGCAGTTCTTC
.,TRBV12-3/TRBV12-4,TRBJ2-1,TRBD1,CASGTGPYNEQFF,TGTGCCAGCGGGACAGGGCCCTACAATGAGCAGTTCTTC
few,TRBV7-6,TRBJ2-1,.,CASSLGPYNEQFF,TGTGCCAGCAGCCTGGGACCTTACAATGAGCAGTTCTTC
.,TRBV24-1,TRBJ2-2,.,CATSLGQINTGELFF,TGTGCCACCAGCCTTGGACAGATCAACACCGGGGAGCTGTTTTTT
few,TRBV20-1,TRBJ2-7,TRBD2,CSARVTSGSQYEQYF,TGCAGTGCTAGAGTAACTAGCGGGAGTCAATACGAGCAGTACTTC
many,TRBV6-4,TRBJ2-3,TRBD2,CASSDSSGGADTQYF,TGTGCCAGCAGTGACTCTAGCGGGGGGGCCGATACGCAGTATTTT
.,TRBV11-2,TRBJ2-5,.,CASSLEYQETQYF,TGTGCCAGCAGCTTAGAGTACCAAGAGACCCAGTACTTC
.,TRBV6-2/TRBV6-3,TRBJ2-7,.,CASSFSWTGSYEQYF,TGTGCCAGCAGTTTTTCCTGGACTGGATCCTACGAGCAGTACTTC
many,TRBV4-3,TRBJ2-2,.,CASSLTGTGELFF,TGCGCCAGCAGCCTCACGGGAACCGGGGAGCTGTTTTTT
.,TRBV27,TRBJ2-3,.,CASSPGPLGTQYF,TGTGCCAGCAGTCCGGGGCCGTTAGGTACGCAGTATTTT
few,TRBV9,TRBJ1-1,.,CASSQRGDASTEAFF,TGTGCCAGCAGCCAAAGGGGGGATGCGAGCACTGAAGCTTTCTTT
.,TRBV2,TRBJ2-5,.,CASSEGRVDQETQYF,TGTGCCAGCAGTGAAGGTCGGGTAGACCAAGAGACCCAGTACTTC
few,TRBV15,TRBJ2-1,TRBD2,CATSREAWLAGGHEQFF,TGTGCCACCAGCAGAGAGGCTTGGCTAGCGGGGGGGCATGAGCAGTTCTTC
.,TRBV20-1,TRBJ2-3,.,CSARSVESHTDTQYF,TGCAGTGCTAGAAGCGTTGAGTCACACACAGATACGCAGTATTTT
.,TRBV7-9,TRBJ2-7,TRBD1,CASSSIAYGGTGQVYEQYF,TGTGCCAGCAGCTCGATAGCATACGGGGGGACAGGGCAAGTCTACGAGCAGTACTTC
many,TRBV5-1,TRBJ2-1,.,CASSFVGGTSDEQFF,TGCGCCAGCAGCTTCGTAGGGGGTACGAGCGATGAGCAGTTCTTC
.,TRBV12-3/TRBV12-4,TRBJ2-3,TRBD2,CASLGGGIGSDTQYF,TGTGCCAGCCTTGGCGGGGGGATTGGCTCCGATACGCAGTATTTT
few,TRBV6-4,TRBJ2-2,.,CASSEGPYTGELFF,TGTGCCAGCAGTGAGGGTCCTTACACCGGGGAGCTGTTTTTT
few,TRBV4-1,TRBJ2-7,.,CASSQVLTGTYEQYF,TGCGCCAGCAGCCAAGTCCTTACAGGGACCTACGAGCAGTACTTC
.,TRBV6-5,TRBJ2-3,.,CASGVDGGTATDTQYF,TGTGCCAGCGGGGTGGACGGGGGGACAGCCACAGATACGCAGTATTTT
.,TRBV4-1,TRBJ2-1,TRBD2,CASSQGSLAGALYNEQFF,TGCGCCAGCAGCCAGGGATCCCTAGCGGGGGCCCTCTACAATGAGCAGTTCTTC
.,TRBV5-1,TRBJ2-1,.,CASSLGGLGLNEQFF,TGCGCCAGCAGCTTGGGAGGGCTAGGCCTCAATGAGCAGTTCTTC
few,TRBV15,TRBJ2-1,.,CATSGGSGYNEQFF,TGTGCCACCAGTGGGGGGTCGGGCTACAATGAGCAGTTCTTC
.,TRBV7-8,TRBJ1-2,.,CASSLGIGVGYTF,TGTGCCAGCAGCTTAGGAATCGGGGTCGGCTACACCTTC
.,TRBV19,TRBJ2-7,.,CASSIPAGEQYF,TGTGCCAGTAGTATTCCGGCGGGGGAGCAGTACTTC
few,TRBV12-3/TRBV12-4,TRBJ2-3,.,CASSFRLTDTQYF,TGTGCCAGCAGTTTTAGACTGACAGATACGCAGTATTTT
.,TRBV20-1,TRBJ2-1,TRBD2,CSAKGIGMAGVSYNEQFF,TGCAGTGCTAAGGGGATCGGGATGGCGGGAGTTTCCTACAATGAGCAGTTCTTC
few,TRBV7-6,TRBJ2-4,TRBD1,CASSLGTGANIQYF,TGTGCCAGCAGCCTCGGGACAGGGGCGAACATTCAGTACTTC
.,TRBV7-8,TRBJ2-5,.,CASSPTQRGEETQYF,TGTGCCAGCAGCCCGACCCAGAGGGGCGAAGAGACCCAGTACTTC